The 14 T cell receptor beta chains presented below share a single source sample, sequenced in a study of cytomegalovirus exposure and HLA in healthy donors. The PCR contained 60 Vbeta and 13 Jbeta primers. This table comes from immunoSEQ multiplex PCR, and its TCRdb copy is limited to in-frame clones, with some not included. The table lists 250,000 to 350,000 clones, approximately 90% of them singletons, with approximately 2.4% in the top ten. Input material: PBMCs. These receptors were obtained from a woman aged 18-29 years in good health and CMV-seronegative.

The chain joins TRBV29-1 to TRBJ2-7, with 7 bases identical to TRBD2. There are 14 residues in the CDR3. Germline V gives CDR1 SQVTM, CDR2 ANQGSEA. V gave up 2 bases and J gave up 3 bases; unmatched junction bases: 7. CDR3 sequence: CSVEREGRGYEQYF. The CDR3 nucleotides read TGCAGCGTTGAAAGGGAGGGCAGAGGCTACGAGCAGTACTTC.

The chain couples TRBV23-1 to TRBJ2-1; weak D call: TRBD1 (6 bases). TRBV23-1 is an open reading frame, and its role is uncertain. This CDR3 spans 12 amino acids. With 1 base removed from V and 9 bases from J, the gap between germline ends came to 7 bases. CDR3 sequence reads: CASSQFRGEQFF. In nucleotides, the CDR3 is TGCGCCAGCAGTCAATTCAGGGGTGAGCAGTTCTTC.

This clone has a handful of counts. This chain uses TRBV30 with TRBJ2-3; D might be TRBD2 (7 bases). There are 15 residues in the CDR3. The V end lost 4 bases, the J end lost 3 bases, and 17 bases lay between the germline ends. Germline V gives CDR1 GTSNPN, CDR2 SVGIG (reference sequence). CDR3 nucleotides: TGTGCCTGGAAGGGGGGGGGATCGGGTACAGATACGCAGTATTTT. Protein product: CAWKGGGSGTDTQYF. Complete variable domain (other parts from reference TRBV30 and TRBJ2-3): SQTIHQWPATLVQPVGSPLSLECTVEGTSNPNLYWYRQAAGRGLQLLFYSVGIGQISSEVPQNLSASRPQDRQFILSSKKLLLSDSGFYLCAWKGGGSGTDTQYFGPGTRLTVL.

About this clone: Other DNA sequences in this sample translate to the same CDR3. The chain is built from TRBV5-1 and TRBJ2-5; weak D call: TRBD1 (6 bases). The CDR3 extends over 13 amino acids. V dropped 5 bases and J dropped 1 base, with 9 bases sitting between them. Germline V gene data show CDR1 as SGHRS and CDR2 as YFSETQ. CDR3 DNA sequence: TGCGCCAGCAGGTGGACAGCCCAAGAGACCCAGTACTTC. It is translated as CASRWTAQETQYF. The full variable domain, its missing parts supplied by reference TRBV5-1 and TRBJ2-5, is KAGVTQTPRYLIKTRGQQVTLSCSPISGHRSVSWYQQTPGQGLQFLFEYFSETQRNKGNFPGRFSGRQFSNSRSEMNVSTLELGDSALYLCASRWTAQETQYFGPGTRLLVL.

This chain links TRBV9 with TRBJ2-5; TRBD2 aligns across 14 bases. Per the germline V gene, CDR1 is SGDLS and CDR2 is YYNGEE. The CDR3 totals 17 residues. V dropped 3 bases and J dropped 3; count of bases not matched to a gene: 7. This CDR3 reads CASSASPTSGGEETQYF. CDR3 coding DNA: TGTGCCAGCAGCGCTTCTCCGACTAGCGGGGGGGAAGAGACCCAGTACTTC.

The rearrangement uses TRBV10-1 and TRBJ2-1; the D gene is possibly TRBD2 (6 bases). CDR1 is WNHNN and CDR2 is SYGVQD in the germline V gene (reference sequence). V lost 9 bases and J lost 11, with 14 bases in between. The CDR3 has 11 residues. Here the CDR3 reads CASGVAEKQFF. The CDR3 nucleotides read TGCGCCAGTGGAGTAGCGGAGAAGCAGTTCTTC.

The V gene is TRBV6-1, the J gene TRBJ1-1; the D is unclear. In germline, CDR1 is MNHNS, CDR2 SASEGT. V was cut by 5 bases and J by 2 bases, with 6 bases left in between. This CDR3 contains 12 residues. CDR3 in DNA: TGTGCCAGCAGTTCCGTCAACACTGAAGCTTTCTTT. It is translated as CASSSVNTEAFF.

This clone was counted once. The gene calls are TRBV2 and TRBJ2-7; 11 bases agree with TRBD2. Germline lookup yields CDR1 SNHLY and CDR2 FYNNEI. The CDR3 contains 15 residues. Losses at the gene ends were 6 bases for V and 3 bases for J; bases not matched to a gene: 7. This chain's CDR3 is CASSELAGAFYEQYF. The CDR3 DNA reads TGTGCCAGCAGCGAACTAGCGGGGGCTTTCTACGAGCAGTACTTC.

The chain employs TRBV9 and TRBJ2-7, with a possible D match to TRBD1 (6 bases). The V end was cut by 4 bases, the J end by 5 bases, with 10 bases between. The CDR3 consists of 12 residues. The germline V gene encodes CDR1 SGDLS and CDR2 YYNGEE. Here the CDR3 DNA reads TGTGCCAGCAGCAGAACAGGGAACGAGCAGTACTTC. Translated, it gives CASSRTGNEQYF.

J is TRBJ1-1 and V is TRBV7-3; possible D gene TRBD1, 5 bases. This CDR3 contains 17 residues. Germline V gene data show CDR1 as SGHTA and CDR2 as FQGTGA. The V and J ends lost 1 base and 2 bases respectively, with 17 bases between them. Here the CDR3 DNA reads TGTGCCAGCAGCTTAAGGGGGGAGTGGGGTAAAAACACTGAAGCTTTCTTT. Translated: CASSLRGEWGKNTEAFF.

The rearrangement joins TRBV27 to TRBJ1-5; D is undetermined. The CDR3 has 14 residues. Trimming left V 2 bases short and J 9 bases short, with 14 bases between. Germline assignment: CDR1 MNHEY and CDR2 SMNVEV (reference sequence). The CDR3 bases are TGTGCCAGCAGTTTAGCGGGCCCAGAAGGGCCCCAGCATTTT. It specifies CASSLAGPEGPQHF.

On this clone: The junction shows a germline mismatch at one end, possibly a read error. The chain carries TRBV7-9 and TRBJ1-1; TRBD1 matches 7 bases. There are 14 residues in the CDR3. Germline V gene lookup returns CDR1 SEHNR and CDR2 FQNEAQ (reference sequence). The CDR3 nucleotides are TGTTCCAGCAGCCCAGTGGACAGGCCGACTGAAGCTTTCTTT. Its translation: CSSSPVDRPTEAFF.

The CDR3 reads CASSPAGGEYEQYF. The CDR3 nucleotides read TGCGCCAGCAGCCCGGCGGGGGGAGAATACGAGCAGTACTTC. J is TRBJ2-7 and V is TRBV5-1, with 8 bases that match TRBD2. V gave up 4 bases and J gave up 4 bases; unmatched junction bases: 7. Germline V lookup: CDR1 SGHRS, CDR2 YFSETQ. The CDR3 is made up of 14 amino acids.

V usage is TRBV29-1 and J usage is TRBJ1-4, with D possibly being TRBD1 (6 bases). The V and J ends lost 6 bases and 8 bases respectively, with 16 bases between them. Germline-derived CDR1 and CDR2 are SQVTM and ANQGSEA. CDR3 length: 13 residues. CDR3 region: CSVKGQSTEKLFF. In DNA, the CDR3 is TGCAGCGTCAAAGGACAGTCTACGGAAAAACTGTTTTTT.